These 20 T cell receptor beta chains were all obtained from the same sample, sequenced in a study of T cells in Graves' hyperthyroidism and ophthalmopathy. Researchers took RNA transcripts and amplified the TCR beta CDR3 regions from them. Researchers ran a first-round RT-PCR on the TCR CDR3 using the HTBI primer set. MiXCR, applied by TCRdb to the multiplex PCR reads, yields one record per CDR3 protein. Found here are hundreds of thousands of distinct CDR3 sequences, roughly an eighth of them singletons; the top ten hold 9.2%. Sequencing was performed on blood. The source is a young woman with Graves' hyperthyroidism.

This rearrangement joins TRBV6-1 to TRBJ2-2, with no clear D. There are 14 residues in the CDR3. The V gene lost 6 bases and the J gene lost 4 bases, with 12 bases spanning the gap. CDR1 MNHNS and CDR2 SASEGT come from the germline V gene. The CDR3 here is CASSPVPITGELFF. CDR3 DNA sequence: TGTGCCAGCAGCCCCGTGCCGATCACCGGGGAGCTGTTTTTT.

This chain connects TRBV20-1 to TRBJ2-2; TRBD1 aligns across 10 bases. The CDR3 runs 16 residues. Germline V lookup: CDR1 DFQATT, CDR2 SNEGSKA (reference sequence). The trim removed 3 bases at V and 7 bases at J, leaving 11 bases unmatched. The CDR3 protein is CSARPADRGRGGELFF. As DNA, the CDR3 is TGCAGTGCTAGGCCGGCTGACAGGGGGCGAGGCGGGGAGCTGTTTTTT.

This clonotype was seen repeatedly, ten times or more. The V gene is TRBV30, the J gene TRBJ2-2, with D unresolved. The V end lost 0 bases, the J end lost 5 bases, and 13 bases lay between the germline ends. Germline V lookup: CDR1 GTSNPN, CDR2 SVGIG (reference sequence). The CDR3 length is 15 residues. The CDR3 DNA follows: TGTGCCTGGAGTGTGGGTATGGCGTTGACCGGGGAGCTGTTTTTT. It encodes CAWSVGMALTGELFF. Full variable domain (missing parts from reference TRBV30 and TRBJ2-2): SQTIHQWPATLVQPVGSPLSLECTVEGTSNPNLYWYRQAAGRGLQLLFYSVGIGQISSEVPQNLSASRPQDRQFILSSKKLLLSDSGFYLCAWSVGMALTGELFFGEGSRLTVL.

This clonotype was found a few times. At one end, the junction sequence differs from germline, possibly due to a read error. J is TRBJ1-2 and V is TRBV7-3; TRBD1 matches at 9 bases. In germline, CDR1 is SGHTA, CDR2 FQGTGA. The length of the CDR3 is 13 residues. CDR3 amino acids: CASGTGGNYGNTF. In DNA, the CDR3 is TGTGCCAGCGGTACAGGGGGCAACTATGGCAACACCTTC.

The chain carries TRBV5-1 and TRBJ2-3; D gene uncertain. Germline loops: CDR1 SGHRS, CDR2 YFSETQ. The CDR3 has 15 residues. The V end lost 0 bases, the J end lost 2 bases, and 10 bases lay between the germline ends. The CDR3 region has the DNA TGCGCCAGCAGCTTGGACGCGGCACTCACAGATACGCAGTATTTT. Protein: CASSLDAALTDTQYF.

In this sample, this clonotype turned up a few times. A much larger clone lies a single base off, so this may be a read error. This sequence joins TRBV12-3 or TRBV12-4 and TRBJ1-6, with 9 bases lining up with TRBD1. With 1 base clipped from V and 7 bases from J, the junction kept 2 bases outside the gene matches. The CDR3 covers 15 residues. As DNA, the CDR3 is TGTGCCAGCAGTTTAGATGGGACAGGGAATTCACCCCTCCACTTT. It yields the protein CASSLDGTGNSPLHF.

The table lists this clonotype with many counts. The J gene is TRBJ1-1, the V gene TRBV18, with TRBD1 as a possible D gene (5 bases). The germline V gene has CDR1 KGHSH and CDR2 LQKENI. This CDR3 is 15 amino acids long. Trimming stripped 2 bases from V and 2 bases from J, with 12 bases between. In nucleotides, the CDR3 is TGTGCCAGCTCACCAACAGGTGTACCTAACACTGAAGCTTTCTTT. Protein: CASSPTGVPNTEAFF.

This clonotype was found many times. The CDR3: CASSFGQSYGYTF. The CDR3 DNA reads TGTGCCAGCAGCTTTGGGCAGTCCTATGGCTACACCTTC. This rearrangement joins TRBV11-2 to TRBJ1-2; D is uncertain. The CDR3 is 13 amino acids. Germline-derived CDR1 and CDR2 are SGHAT and FQNNGV. The V end lost 3 bases, the J end lost 4 bases, and 9 bases lay between the germline ends.

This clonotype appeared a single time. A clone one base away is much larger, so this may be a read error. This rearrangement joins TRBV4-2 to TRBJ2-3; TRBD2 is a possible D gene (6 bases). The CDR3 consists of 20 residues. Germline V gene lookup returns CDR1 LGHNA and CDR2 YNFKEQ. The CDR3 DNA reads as TGTGCCCGCAGCCAATCCCTCTTTTCGGCAAGCGGGTCCCGCACAGATACGCAGTATTTT. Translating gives CARSQSLFSASGSRTDTQYF.

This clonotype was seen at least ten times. The CDR3 sequence: CASSPQWGQGAYNEQFF. For the CDR3, the DNA is TGTGCCAGCTCACCACAGTGGGGACAGGGAGCCTACAATGAGCAGTTCTTC. This chain links TRBV18 with TRBJ2-1; 9 nucleotides line up with TRBD1. V was pared by 1 base and J by 2 bases, with 6 bases of the junction left unmatched. From germline, CDR1 is KGHSH and CDR2 LQKENI. This CDR3 has 17 residues.

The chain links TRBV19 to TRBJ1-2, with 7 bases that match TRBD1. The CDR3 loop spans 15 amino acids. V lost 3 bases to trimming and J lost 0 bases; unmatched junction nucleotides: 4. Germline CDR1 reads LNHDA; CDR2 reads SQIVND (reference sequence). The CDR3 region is CASSIWTGSNYGYTF. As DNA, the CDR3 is TGTGCCAGTAGTATTTGGACAGGATCTAACTATGGCTACACCTTC.

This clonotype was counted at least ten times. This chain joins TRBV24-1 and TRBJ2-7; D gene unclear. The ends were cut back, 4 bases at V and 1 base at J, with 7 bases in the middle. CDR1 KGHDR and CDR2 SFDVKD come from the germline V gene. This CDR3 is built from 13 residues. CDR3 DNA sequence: TGTGCCACCAGTGACCACGGATCCTACGAGCAGTACTTC. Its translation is CATSDHGSYEQYF.

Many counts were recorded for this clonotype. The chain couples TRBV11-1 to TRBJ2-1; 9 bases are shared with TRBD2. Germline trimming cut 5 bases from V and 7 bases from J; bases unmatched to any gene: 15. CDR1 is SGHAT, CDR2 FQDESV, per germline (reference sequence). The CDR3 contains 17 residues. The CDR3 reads CASSRISGSATFNEQFF. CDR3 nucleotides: TGTGCCAGCAGCCGGATTAGCGGGAGCGCCACGTTTAATGAGCAGTTCTTC. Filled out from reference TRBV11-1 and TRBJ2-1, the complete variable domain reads EAEVAQSPRYKITEKSQAVAFWCDPISGHATLYWYRQILGQGPELLVQFQDESVVDDSQLPKDRFSAERLKGVDSTLKIQPAELGDSAMYLCASSRISGSATFNEQFFGPGTRLTVL.

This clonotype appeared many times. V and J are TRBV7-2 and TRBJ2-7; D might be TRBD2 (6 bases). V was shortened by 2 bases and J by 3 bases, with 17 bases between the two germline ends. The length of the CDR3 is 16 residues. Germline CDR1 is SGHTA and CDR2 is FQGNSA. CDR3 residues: CASSLRSGGDHYEQYF. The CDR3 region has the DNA TGTGCCAGCAGCTTAAGGAGTGGCGGGGATCACTACGAGCAGTACTTC.

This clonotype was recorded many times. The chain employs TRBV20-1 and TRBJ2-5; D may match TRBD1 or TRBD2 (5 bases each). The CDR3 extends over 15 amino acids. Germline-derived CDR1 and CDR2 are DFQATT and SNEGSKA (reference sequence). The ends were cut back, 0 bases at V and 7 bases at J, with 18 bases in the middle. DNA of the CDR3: TGCAGTGCTAGAGATAGCGACAGAACCCTGGGGACCCAGTACTTC. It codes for CSARDSDRTLGTQYF.

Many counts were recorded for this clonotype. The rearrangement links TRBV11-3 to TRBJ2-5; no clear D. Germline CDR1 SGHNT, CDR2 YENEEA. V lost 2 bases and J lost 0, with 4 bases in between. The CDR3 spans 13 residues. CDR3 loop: CASSLSYQETQYF. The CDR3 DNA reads TGTGCCAGCAGCTTAAGTTACCAAGAGACCCAGTACTTC.

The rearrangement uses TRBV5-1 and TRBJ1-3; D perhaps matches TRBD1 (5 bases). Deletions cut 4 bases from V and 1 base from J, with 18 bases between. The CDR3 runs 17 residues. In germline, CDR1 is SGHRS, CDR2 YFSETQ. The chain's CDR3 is CASSPQVQAGSGNTIYF. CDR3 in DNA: TGCGCCAGCAGCCCTCAGGTACAGGCCGGTTCTGGAAACACCATATATTTT.

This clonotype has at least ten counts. The DNA of the CDR3 is TGTGCCAGCAGCTTGGCCGAGGGAGGGACAGTCCTAAAACGCTATGGCTACACCTTC. It yields the protein CASSLAEGGTVLKRYGYTF. The chain carries TRBV5-5 and TRBJ1-2, with 7 bases lining up with TRBD1. V dropped 0 bases and J dropped 4; count of bases not matched to a gene: 18. In germline, CDR1 is SGHKS, CDR2 YYEKEE (reference sequence). The CDR3 extends over 19 amino acids. Based on the CDR3 plus reference TRBV5-5 and TRBJ1-2, the full variable domain is DAGVTQSPTHLIKTRGQQVTLRCSPISGHKSVSWYQQVLGQGPQFIFQYYEKEERGRGNFPDRFSARQFPNYSSELNVNALLLGDSALYLCASSLAEGGTVLKRYGYTFGSGTRLTVV.

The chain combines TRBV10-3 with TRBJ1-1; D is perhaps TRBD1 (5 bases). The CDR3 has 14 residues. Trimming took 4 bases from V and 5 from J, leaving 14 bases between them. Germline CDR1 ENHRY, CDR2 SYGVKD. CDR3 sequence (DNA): TGTGCCATCAGTGCGGGGGGATCCCAAACTGAAGCTTTCTTT. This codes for CAISAGGSQTEAFF.

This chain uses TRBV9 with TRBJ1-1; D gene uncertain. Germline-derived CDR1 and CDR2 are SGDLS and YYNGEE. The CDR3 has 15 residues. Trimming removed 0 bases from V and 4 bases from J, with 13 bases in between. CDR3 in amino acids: CASSVDGVGSTEAFF. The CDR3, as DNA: TGTGCCAGCAGCGTAGATGGGGTGGGGAGCACTGAAGCTTTCTTT.